This entry is about one T cell receptor (beta chain). This entry is derived from a study of blood T cell repertoires in COVID-19. Study overall: Donors in the United States, Italy and Spain gave samples during acute or convalescent COVID-19. Sample material is recorded as cDNA or gDNA derived from T cells, B-cell-depleted T cells, or PBMCs.

Authors' analysis steps: Estimates of nucleated cell counts were drawn from the amplification of reference gene primers. Here immunoSEQ multiplex PCR was the method, and the copy in TCRdb shows in-frame clones only, minus some. V and J calls and clone size come straight from that table; D and trimming were deduced from the DNA. There are roughly 200,000 clones in the sample; under 90% occur only once, and approximately 18% lies in the top ten. V was pared by 1 base and J by 6 bases, with 14 bases between. CDR3 size: 14 residues. CDR1 SGDLS and CDR2 YYNGEE come from the germline V gene. The rearrangement joins TRBV9 to TRBJ2-7; maybe TRBD2 (6 bases). Sequenced sample: peripheral blood. The TCR sequence derives from a woman older than 75 with active or convalescent COVID-19. Here the CDR3 reads CASSVTSGVGEQYF. The CDR3 DNA follows: TGTGCCAGCAGCGTAACTTCGGGAGTAGGCGAGCAGTACTTC.